This T cell receptor beta chain derives from a study of cytomegalovirus exposure and HLA in healthy donors. Findings and caveats of the study: Roughly uniform sequencing depth across donors was assumed, possibly incorrectly.

Concerning this clone itself: The antigen remains undetermined.

Primers: 60 Vbeta forward and 13 Jbeta reverse. Using immunoSEQ multiplex PCR, the repertoire was profiled, and TCRdb retains in-frame clones only, with some absent. The top ten clones hold 6.5% to 7.5% of a sample with roughly 80,000 clones, less than 80% of them seen once. Sequencing was performed on PBMCs. The receptor's source is a woman in her forties or fifties in good health and CMV-seropositive.

As DNA, the CDR3 is TGTGCCTGGACAGGGGGCAGCGAGCAGTTCTTC. This gives the protein CAWTGGSEQFF. The chain combines TRBV30 with TRBJ2-1, with TRBD1 matching over 8 bases. V shed 4 bases, J shed 10 bases, and the junction held 3 bases outside the gene matches. Looked up from germline, CDR1 is GTSNPN and CDR2 is SVGIG (reference sequence). The CDR3 is made up of 11 amino acids.